This note documents a single TCR beta chain sequence. Sequencing was performed with immunoSEQ multiplex PCR; in TCRdb, only in-frame clones are kept and a portion is missing. This table has about 230,000 clones, over 80% appearing once. Deletions cut 5 bases from V and 8 bases from J, with 18 bases between. The length of the CDR3 is 14 residues. CDR1 and CDR2 from the germline V gene are LGHNA and YSLEER. These data originate in a study of blood T cell repertoires in COVID-19. Study-level information: The samples span acute and convalescent COVID-19 from the United States, Italy and Spain.

The V call is TRBV4-3, the J call TRBJ1-2; tentatively, D is TRBD1 (6 bases). The TCR was taken from a woman aged 70 to 79 with active or convalescent COVID-19. Material: peripheral blood. The chain's CDR3 is CASSKGTLHMGYTF. CDR3 in DNA: TGCGCCAGCAGCAAAGGGACACTTCATATGGGCTACACCTTC.